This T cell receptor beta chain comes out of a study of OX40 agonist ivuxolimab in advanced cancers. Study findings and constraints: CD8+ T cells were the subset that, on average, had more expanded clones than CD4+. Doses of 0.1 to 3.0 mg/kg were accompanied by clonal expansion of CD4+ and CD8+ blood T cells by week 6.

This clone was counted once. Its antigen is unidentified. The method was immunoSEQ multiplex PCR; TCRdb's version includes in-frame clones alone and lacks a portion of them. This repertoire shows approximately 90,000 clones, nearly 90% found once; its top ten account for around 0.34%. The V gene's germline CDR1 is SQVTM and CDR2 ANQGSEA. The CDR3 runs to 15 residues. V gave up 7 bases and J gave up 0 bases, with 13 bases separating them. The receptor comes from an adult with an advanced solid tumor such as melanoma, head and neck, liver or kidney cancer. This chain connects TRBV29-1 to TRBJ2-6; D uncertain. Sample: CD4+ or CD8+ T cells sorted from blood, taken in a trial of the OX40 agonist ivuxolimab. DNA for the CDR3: TGCAGCGCCGTGCAAAACCCCTCTGGGGCCAACGTCCTGACTTTC. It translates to CSAVQNPSGANVLTF.